The 23 T cell receptor beta chains below come from one sample, sequenced in a study of blood T cell repertoires in COVID-19. TCRdb's copy holds only in-frame clones and misses some; the assay was immunoSEQ multiplex PCR. The sample has 150,000 to 200,000 clones, around 91% seen once. Sequencing was carried out using PBMCs or T cells enriched from blood (not recorded which). The receptor set was obtained from a woman in her late teens or twenties who had recovered from COVID-19.

This chain connects TRBV7-2 to TRBJ2-7; no clear D gene. There are 14 residues in the CDR3. The germline V and J ends were trimmed by 1 base and 0 bases, with 7 bases remaining between them. Germline V lookup: CDR1 SGHTA, CDR2 FQGNSA. The CDR3 sequence is CASSLESHSYEQYF. The CDR3 bases are TGTGCCAGCAGCTTAGAGTCACACTCCTACGAGCAGTACTTC.

This chain joins TRBV12-5 and TRBJ1-2; possibly TRBD1 for D (5 bases). With 5 bases removed from V and 0 bases from J, the gap between germline ends came to 10 bases. The CDR3 extends over 14 amino acids. Germline V gives CDR1 LGHNT, CDR2 FRNRAP. The CDR3 coding sequence is TGTGCTAGTGGTGCAGGGCCTACTAACTATGGCTACACCTTC. Translation: CASGAGPTNYGYTF.

The V gene is TRBV6-2 or TRBV6-3, the J gene TRBJ2-7, with D unresolved. The length of the CDR3 is 13 residues. The germline gives CDR1 MNHEY, CDR2 SVGEGT. Trimming shortened V by 2 bases and J by 7 bases, and 12 bases separated the two germline ends. The CDR3 sequence: CASSYGHYWEQYF. CDR3 in DNA: TGTGCCAGCAGTTACGGCCACTACTGGGAGCAGTACTTC.

The chain is built from TRBV3-1 (or the pseudogene TRBV3-2) and TRBJ2-1; 8 bases agree with TRBD2. Looked up from germline, CDR1 is LGHDT and CDR2 is YNNKEL (reference sequence). J lost 13 bases, V lost 0 bases, and 8 bases had no gene match. The CDR3 runs to 14 residues. This chain's CDR3 is CASSQDREGTPQFF. CDR3 sequence (DNA): TGTGCCAGCAGCCAAGATCGGGAGGGAACTCCTCAGTTCTTC.

V gene TRBV27 combines with J gene TRBJ2-2; possibly TRBD1 for D (5 bases). The length of the CDR3 is 18 residues. V lost 3 bases, J lost 6 bases, and 23 bases lay in between. Germline V gives CDR1 MNHEY, CDR2 SMNVEV (reference sequence). As DNA, the CDR3 is TGTGCCAGCAGTTTCTCTTCAACCTTTGACAGACCACCCGGGGAGCTGTTTTTT. Its translation is CASSFSSTFDRPPGELFF.

The chain joins TRBV9 to TRBJ2-6, with D maybe TRBD2 (6 bases). Germline assignment: CDR1 SGDLS and CDR2 YYNGEE. The ends were cut back, 0 bases at V and 4 bases at J, with 8 bases in the middle. The CDR3 is made up of 15 amino acids. The CDR3 coding sequence is TGTGCCAGCAGCGTAGGGAGGGGAGGGGCCAACGTCCTGACTTTC. Its translation is CASSVGRGGANVLTF.

V is TRBV18 and J is TRBJ2-5; TRBD2 matches at 10 bases. V shed 5 bases and J 4 bases; nucleotides not matched to a gene: 4. Per germline, CDR1 KGHSH and CDR2 LQKENI. The CDR3 extends over 14 amino acids. The CDR3 DNA reads as TGTGCCAGCTCAACCCTAGCGGGGGCAGAGACCCAGTACTTC. Amino acids: CASSTLAGAETQYF.

The rearrangement uses TRBV5-1 and TRBJ2-3, with 8 positions matching TRBD1. Per the germline V gene, CDR1 is SGHRS and CDR2 is YFSETQ. V lost 4 bases and J lost 0; bases outside the gene matches: 4. This CDR3 has 15 residues. The CDR3, as DNA: TGCGCCAGCAGCCTAGGACAGGGAAGCACAGATACGCAGTATTTT. Translating it yields CASSLGQGSTDTQYF.

As for this clone: A junction boundary mismatches the germline segment, possibly from a read error. The chain is built from TRBV30 and TRBJ2-7; D unclear. The CDR3 loop spans 17 amino acids. Germline loops: CDR1 GTSNPN, CDR2 SVGIG (reference sequence). The CDR3 coding sequence is TGTGCCTGGAGTCGTTCGTTGGGTAGCCCCTACTCCGACGAGCAGTACTTC. It is translated as CAWSRSLGSPYSDEQYF.

V gene TRBV27 combines with J gene TRBJ2-7; 9 nucleotides agree with TRBD1. CDR1 and CDR2 (germline): MNHEY, SMNVEV (reference sequence). The V and J ends lost 5 bases and 8 bases, in that order; junction bases with no gene match: 13. The CDR3 has 15 residues. Here the CDR3 reads CASSSNSGQGKQQYF. The CDR3 DNA follows: TGTGCCAGCAGTAGCAACTCGGGACAGGGTAAACAGCAGTACTTC.

The chain couples TRBV2 to TRBJ1-6, with TRBD1 identical over 8 bases. With V trimmed by 8 bases and J by 10 bases, 16 bases remained unmatched. The germline V gene has CDR1 SNHLY and CDR2 FYNNEI. The CDR3 extends over 16 amino acids. The CDR3 nucleotides are TGTGCCAGCGCGCGATCGATCGGACAGGGACGCTCACCCCTCCACTTT. This codes for CASARSIGQGRSPLHF. Full variable domain (rest looked up from reference TRBV2 and TRBJ1-6): EPEVTQTPSHQVTQMGQEVILRCVPISNHLYFYWYRQILGQKVEFLVSFYNNEISEKSEIFDDQFSVERPDGSNFTLKIRSTKLEDSAMYFCASARSIGQGRSPLHFGNGTRLTVT.

This clone was seen only once. The rearrangement uses TRBV28 and TRBJ1-1; the D is unclear. Germline CDR1 and CDR2: MDHEN and SYDVKM. The CDR3 has 13 amino acids. V lost 8 bases to trimming and J lost 0 bases, with 10 bases between them. This chain's CDR3 is CASSSSMNTEAFF. The CDR3, as DNA: TGTGCCAGCTCCTCGAGCATGAACACTGAAGCTTTCTTT.

A few counts support this clone. The gene calls are TRBV6-5 and TRBJ1-1; no definite D call. This CDR3 has 15 residues. The V and J ends lost 0 bases and 1 base respectively, with 9 bases between them. Germline CDR1 and CDR2: MNHEY and SVGAGI. The chain's CDR3 is CASSYSRVRNTEAFF. The CDR3 DNA follows: TGTGCCAGCAGTTACTCCCGGGTTAGGAACACTGAAGCTTTCTTT.

The V call is TRBV6-1, the J call TRBJ1-5; no reliable D call. There are 12 residues in the CDR3. Germline CDR1 reads MNHNS; CDR2 reads SASEGT. The V and J ends lost 9 bases and 3 bases respectively, with 9 bases between them. CDR3 nucleotides: TGTGCCAGTACAGCCCCCAATCAGCCCCAGCATTTT. Its protein product is CASTAPNQPQHF.

This clone was picked up one time. The V call is TRBV4-3, the J call TRBJ1-6; a possible D gene is TRBD1 (5 bases). The CDR3 has 13 amino acids. With 0 bases removed from V and 9 bases from J, the gap between germline ends came to 6 bases. Germline-derived CDR1 and CDR2 are LGHNA and YSLEER. The CDR3 region is CASSQERGSPLHF. CDR3 bases: TGCGCCAGCAGCCAAGAAAGGGGTTCACCCCTCCACTTT.

This clone occurred once. The gene calls are TRBV30 and TRBJ1-2; 8 bases are a match to TRBD1. This CDR3 spans 14 amino acids. The germline V gene encodes CDR1 GTSNPN and CDR2 SVGIG (reference sequence). Trimming at V came to 3 bases and at J to 4 bases, leaving 7 bases not matched to a gene. This CDR3 is CAWRWTGLIYGYTF. As DNA, the CDR3 is TGTGCCTGGAGATGGACAGGGTTGATCTATGGCTACACCTTC.

The chain uses TRBV3-1 (or the pseudogene TRBV3-2) and TRBJ2-3; no clear D. Germline CDR1 reads LGHDT; CDR2 reads YNNKEL (reference sequence). CDR3 size: 11 residues. V dropped 0 bases and J dropped 8 bases, with 3 bases sitting between them. The CDR3 region is CASSQERTQYF. Here the CDR3 DNA reads TGTGCCAGCAGCCAAGAGCGTACGCAGTATTTT.

V is TRBV4-2 and J is TRBJ1-1, with 10 bases aligning to TRBD1. The V gene end was trimmed by 4 bases and the J gene end by 5 bases; junction bases not matched to a gene: 4. The CDR3 is 14 residues long. CDR1 is LGHNA, CDR2 YNFKEQ, per germline. In DNA form, the CDR3 reads TGTGCCAGCAGCCGAGTGGACAGGGGGACTGAAGCTTTCTTT. It codes for CASSRVDRGTEAFF.

V gene TRBV27 combines with J gene TRBJ2-1; D is possibly TRBD2 (6 bases). V lost 5 bases and J lost 7, with 6 bases in between. This CDR3 spans 11 amino acids. The germline V gene encodes CDR1 MNHEY and CDR2 SMNVEV (reference sequence). The CDR3: CASSRGNEQFF. The CDR3 nucleotides are TGTGCCAGCAGTCGGGGGAATGAGCAGTTCTTC.

This clone appeared a single time. J is TRBJ2-3 and V is TRBV15; D gene ambiguous. Germline V lookup: CDR1 LNHNV, CDR2 YYDKDF (reference sequence). Trimming took 8 bases from V and 2 from J, leaving 11 bases between them. This CDR3 region has 13 residues. The CDR3 DNA sequence: TGTGCCACCCGAGTACCCTCCACAGATACGCAGTATTTT. Protein: CATRVPSTDTQYF.

This clone was detected once. The rearrangement links TRBV6-5 to TRBJ1-1; D is perhaps TRBD1 (6 bases). The CDR3 sequence is 16 residues long. CDR1 and CDR2 (germline): MNHEY, SVGAGI. V lost 2 bases and J lost 0, with 13 bases in between. In DNA form, the CDR3 reads TGTGCCAGCAGTTACGGGTGGACAGCGATGAACACTGAAGCTTTCTTT. Protein: CASSYGWTAMNTEAFF.

The CDR3 DNA is TGTGCCAGCAAAAAACTAGCGGAGAACAATGAGCAGTTCTTC. It is translated as CASKKLAENNEQFF. This sequence joins TRBV7-3 and TRBJ2-1, with TRBD2 matching 8 bases. This CDR3 spans 14 amino acids. In germline, CDR1 is SGHTA, CDR2 FQGTGA. J gave up 5 bases and V 7 bases, and 7 bases lay outside the gene matches.

The V gene is TRBV6-5, the J gene TRBJ2-5, with D perhaps TRBD2 (6 bases). This CDR3 is 14 amino acids long. From germline, CDR1 is MNHEY and CDR2 SVGAGI. V lost 5 bases, J lost 4 bases, and 14 bases lay in between. Written as DNA, the CDR3 is TGTGCCAGCAGTAGGGAGGCAACGAGAGAGACCCAGTACTTC. Protein: CASSREATRETQYF.